This is a list of T cell receptor beta chains from one sample in a study of blood T cell repertoires in COVID-19. Using immunoSEQ multiplex PCR, the repertoire was profiled, and TCRdb retains in-frame clones only, with some absent. The data hold about 40,000 clones, with roughly 80% observed a single time. The specimen was peripheral blood. These receptors all come from a woman aged 55-69 years with acute or convalescent COVID-19. Both conserved end residues are part of each CDR3. Fields, in order: clone size, J gene, D gene, V gene, CDR3 protein, CDR3 DNA. The D gene is left open where the match is weak. The size of a clone is reported for some rows only, either as once, few or many, or as a class for expanded clones.

>.|TRBJ2-1|TRBD2|TRBV19
CASSSHLAGGRGNEQFF
TGTGCCAGTAGTAGTCATCTAGCGGGGGGGCGTGGGAATGAGCAGTTCTTC
>.|TRBJ2-7|TRBD1|TRBV10-2
CASSESWQGADEQYF
TGCGCCAGCAGTGAGTCGTGGCAGGGGGCGGACGAGCAGTACTTC
>.|TRBJ1-4|.|TRBV2
CASSGGTTNEKLFF
TGTGCCAGCAGTGGCGGGACAACTAATGAAAAACTGTTTTTT
>.|TRBJ2-5|TRBD2|TRBV9
CASSVGVAGWKETQYF
TGTGCCAGCAGCGTAGGTGTAGCGGGATGGAAAGAGACCCAGTACTTC
>once|TRBJ1-4|.|TRBV20-1
CSASQGTNEKLFF
TGCAGTGCTAGTCAGGGGACTAATGAAAAACTGTTTTTT
>.|TRBJ2-3|TRBD2|TRBV2
CASSGLAGGTDTQYF
TGTGCCAGCAGTGGACTAGCGGGGGGCACAGATACGCAGTATTTT
>.|TRBJ1-1|TRBD1|TRBV5-4
CASSLGQGRFRTEAFF
TGTGCCAGCAGCCTCGGACAGGGGAGATTTAGGACTGAAGCTTTCTTT
>.|TRBJ2-7|TRBD1|TRBV12-5
CASGLVTGTGNYEQYF
TGTGCTAGTGGTTTGGTAACCGGGACAGGGAACTACGAGCAGTACTTC
>few|TRBJ2-2|TRBD1|TRBV27
CASRRTGAYTGELFF
TGTGCCAGCAGAAGGACAGGGGCCTACACCGGGGAGCTGTTTTTT
>.|TRBJ2-1|TRBD1|TRBV27
CASRPRRRRTGDIEVYNEQFF
TGTGCCAGCAGGCCCCGACGTAGACGGACAGGGGACATAGAAGTCTACAATGAGCAGTTCTTC
>.|TRBJ1-2|.|TRBV11-2
CASSPGFYGYTF
TGTGCCAGCAGCCCGGGATTCTATGGCTACACCTTC
>.|TRBJ1-1|.|TRBV5-5
CASSLGTATEAFF
TGTGCCAGCAGCTTGGGGACAGCTACTGAAGCTTTCTTT
>.|TRBJ1-5|.|TRBV6-6
CASSSRRENQPQHF
TGTGCCAGCAGTTCTCGACGGGAGAATCAGCCCCAGCATTTT
>.|TRBJ2-5|TRBD2|TRBV9
CASSVEPAGGQETQYF
TGTGCCAGCAGCGTAGAGCCAGCGGGGGGGCAAGAGACCCAGTACTTC
>.|TRBJ2-7|.|TRBV3-1/TRBV3-2
CASSQAYDRGEQYF
TGTGCCAGCAGCCAAGCTTATGACAGAGGCGAGCAGTACTTC
>.|TRBJ2-5|.|TRBV4-1
CASSRRISGVQETQYF
TGCGCCAGCAGCCGTCGGATTTCAGGGGTACAAGAGACCCAGTACTTC
>.|TRBJ2-5|.|TRBV3-1/TRBV3-2
CASSPEGYRRGTQYF
TGTGCCAGCAGCCCCGAGGGCTACCGGCGGGGGACCCAGTACTTC
>.|TRBJ2-5|TRBD2|TRBV10-2
CASSESLRLAGGGSRETQYF
TGCGCCAGCAGTGAGTCGCTACGGTTAGCGGGAGGCGGATCAAGAGAGACCCAGTACTTC
>.|TRBJ1-1|.|TRBV6-2/TRBV6-3
CASSLGAAGLMAFF
TGTGCCAGCAGTCTGGGGGCCGCAGGCTTGATGGCTTTCTTT
>.|TRBJ1-2|.|TRBV6-5
CASSYEGTNYGYTF
TGTGCCAGCAGTTACGAGGGAACTAACTATGGCTACACCTTC
>once|TRBJ1-4|.|TRBV9
CASSSGQPGGEKLFF
TGTGCCAGCAGCTCCGGACAGCCGGGAGGGGAAAAACTGTTTTTT
>.|TRBJ2-6|.|TRBV21-1
CASTKRYRPGANVLTF
TGTGCCAGCACCAAGAGGTACCGGCCTGGGGCCAACGTCCTGACTTTC
>few|TRBJ1-2|TRBD1|TRBV2
CASRTGGNYGYTF
TGTGCCAGCAGGACAGGGGGTAACTATGGCTACACCTTC
>once|TRBJ2-1|TRBD2|TRBV5-5
CASSSTGSGGKQFF
TGTGCCAGCAGCTCTACCGGGAGCGGGGGTAAGCAGTTCTTC
>.|TRBJ1-5|.|TRBV10-3
CAISRDGNQPQHF
TGTGCCATCAGTAGAGATGGCAATCAGCCCCAGCATTTT
>.|TRBJ2-7|.|TRBV11-2
CASSLVFRRGYEQYF
TGTGCCAGCAGCTTAGTTTTTAGGCGGGGATACGAGCAGTACTTC